Following are 8 T cell receptor beta chains from one sample sequenced in a study of naive and memory T cell subsets. Points from the study as a whole: A few larger clonotypes appeared in naive repertoires, especially CD8, possibly memory cells re-expressing CD45RA.

An equimolar mix of two oligonucleotides served as the beta constant-region primer for TRBC1 and TRBC2. Ligated cDNA was amplified by four rounds of PCR with nested alpha and beta constant-region primers and SP2. TCRdb processed the UMI-ligation and nested PCR reads anew with MiXCR; each CDR3 protein has one entry. The sample lists roughly 150,000 distinct CDR3 sequences, 22% seen once, with around 0.11% in the top ten. Their specific antigens are unknown. The specimen was naive CD4+ T cells from blood. The receptor set was obtained from a human donor in good health.

This sequence joins TRBV5-1 and TRBJ1-1; 8 bases fit TRBD1. CDR3 length: 14 amino acids. Germline V lookup: CDR1 SGHRS, CDR2 YFSETQ. V was clipped by 4 bases and J by 1 base; unmatched bases: 3. Here the CDR3 DNA reads TGCGCCAGCAGCATAGGACAGGGGAACACTGAAGCTTTCTTT. Translation gives CASSIGQGNTEAFF.

The rearrangement joins TRBV5-6 to TRBJ2-5; D remains unclear. The CDR3 sequence is 11 residues long. Germline loops: CDR1 SGHDT, CDR2 YYEEEE. The V end was cut by 2 bases, the J end by 6 bases, with 5 bases between. The CDR3 DNA reads TGTGCCAGCAGCTTAAGGAAGACCCAGTACTTC. This codes for CASSLRKTQYF.

This rearrangement joins TRBV7-8 to TRBJ1-1; no clear D gene. CDR1 SGHVS and CDR2 FQNEAQ come from the germline V gene. The CDR3 has 15 residues. V was clipped by 1 base and J by 0 bases, with 9 bases between them. The CDR3 DNA sequence: TGTGCCAGCAGCTTAGAACGGTTGATGAACACTGAAGCTTTCTTT. This translates into CASSLERLMNTEAFF.

The chain has TRBV2 and TRBJ2-4; D is ambiguous. CDR1 and CDR2 from the germline V gene are SNHLY and FYNNEI. The CDR3 contains 13 residues. V was clipped by 10 bases and J by 6 bases, with 16 bases between them. The CDR3 loop is CAINRAVGNIQYF. The DNA of the CDR3 is TGTGCCATAAACCGGGCCGTCGGAAACATTCAGTACTTC.

The DNA of the CDR3 is TGTGCCAGTAGTAGAACGCAGTCCTATGGCTACACCTTC. This gives the protein CASSRTQSYGYTF. The rearrangement uses TRBV19 and TRBJ1-2; D call uncertain. V lost 4 bases, J lost 4 bases, and 10 bases lay in between. The CDR3 runs to 13 residues. Looked up from germline, CDR1 is LNHDA and CDR2 is SQIVND (reference sequence).

The chain links TRBV30 to TRBJ1-5; D remains ambiguous. V gave up 4 bases and J gave up 0 bases, with 7 bases separating them. Looked up from germline, CDR1 is GTSNPN and CDR2 is SVGIG (reference sequence). This CDR3 is 13 amino acids long. CDR3 in DNA: TGTGCCTGGAATGCGGATAGCAATCAGCCCCAGCATTTT. Translating gives CAWNADSNQPQHF.

Concerning this clonotype: Just one base apart from a much larger clone, this may be a read error. The chain uses TRBV6-6 and TRBJ2-1; a weak D match, TRBD2 (6 bases). V shed 2 bases and J shed 4 bases, with 9 bases lying between them. The CDR3 consists of 14 residues. Per the germline V gene, CDR1 is MNHNY and CDR2 is SVGAGI (reference sequence). In DNA, the CDR3 is TGTGCCAGCAGTTACCGGGGGAAATACAATGAGCAGTTCTTC. This translates into CASSYRGKYNEQFF.

A few counts support this clonotype. The gene calls are TRBV30 and TRBJ1-2; TRBD1 agrees at 7 bases. J gave up 4 bases and V 3 bases, and 2 bases lay outside the gene matches. CDR1 and CDR2 from the germline V gene are GTSNPN and SVGIG (reference sequence). The CDR3 is 12 amino acids. CDR3 coding DNA: TGTGCCTGGAGGCGGGACAGCTATGGCTACACCTTC. Its protein product is CAWRRDSYGYTF.